The table lists the clone carrying this TCR beta chain with a few counts. The sample belongs to a study of blood T cells in healthy people across ages. A second roughly 6 to 11 cycle PCR used barcoded and J-beta primers. Researchers report that a template-switch adaptor with 12 random nucleotides tagged each cDNA molecule. TCRdb itself ran the 5' RACE reads through MiXCR, one entry per CDR3 protein. Of more than 1.4 million distinct CDR3 sequences in the sample, approximately 38% were seen once. The germline V gene encodes CDR1 ENHRY and CDR2 SYGVKD. The CDR3 has 18 amino acids. The V end lost 3 bases, the J end lost 3 bases, and 18 bases lay between the germline ends.

The V call is TRBV10-3, the J call TRBJ2-6; either TRBD1 or TRBD2 may supply D (5 bases each). This TCR came from a woman under 30 in good health. The sequenced sample consisted of blood. Written as DNA, the CDR3 is TGTGCCATCAGTGACCAGGCCGGGACCCTTAGTGGGGCCAACGTCCTGACTTTC. It specifies CAISDQAGTLSGANVLTF.